The 32 T cell receptor beta chains presented below share a single source sample, sequenced in a study of cytomegalovirus exposure and HLA in healthy donors. Researchers ran the PCR with 60 Vbeta and 13 Jbeta primers. Clones were sequenced by immunoSEQ multiplex PCR, and TCRdb holds only the in-frame ones, with some missing. Of roughly 200,000 clones in the sample, around 80% are singletons; the top ten hold less than 3.5%. The sample consisted of PBMCs. The receptor source for this set is a woman in her sixties or seventies in good health and CMV-seropositive.

V usage is TRBV5-4 and J usage is TRBJ2-5; 12 positions agree with TRBD2. The ends lost 2 bases at V and 3 bases at J; junction bases unmatched: 5. The CDR3 contains 16 residues. The germline CDR1 and CDR2 sequences are SGHNT and YYREEE (reference sequence). The CDR3 sequence: CASSFALAGGEETQYF. DNA of the CDR3: TGTGCCAGCAGCTTTGCACTAGCGGGGGGAGAAGAGACCCAGTACTTC.

This rearrangement joins TRBV28 to TRBJ1-2, with 8 bases fitting TRBD1. The junction had 9 bases not matched to a gene; V was cut back by 2 bases and J by 4 bases. Per germline, CDR1 MDHEN and CDR2 SYDVKM. The CDR3 sequence is 16 residues long. This chain's CDR3 is CASSLSGWTGLYGYTF. The CDR3 nucleotides read TGTGCCAGCAGTTTAAGCGGGTGGACAGGGCTCTATGGCTACACCTTC.

The CDR3 bases are TGTGCCAGCAGGGGGGGGAACACTGAAGCTTTCTTT. Amino acids: CASRGGNTEAFF. The genes are TRBV28 and TRBJ1-1; possible D gene TRBD1, 5 bases. The CDR3 contains 12 residues. From germline, CDR1 is MDHEN and CDR2 SYDVKM. Trimming removed 6 bases at V and 1 base at J, with 6 bases between.

The sample holds one count of this clone. CDR3 DNA sequence: TGCGCCAGCAGCTACGGCGGCGAGAACACTGAAGCTTTCTTT. Protein: CASSYGGENTEAFF. This chain links TRBV4-3 with TRBJ1-1; D is unclear. V lost 5 bases and J 1 base, leaving 11 bases between the germline ends. CDR1 and CDR2 from the germline V gene are LGHNA and YSLEER. This CDR3 is 14 amino acids long.

This clone appeared a single time. This chain uses TRBV5-6 with TRBJ1-2; D unresolved. Germline V lookup: CDR1 SGHDT, CDR2 YYEEEE. V was cut by 0 bases and J by 1 base, with 7 bases left in between. The CDR3 runs to 14 residues. The CDR3 loop reads CASSLGAFNYGYTF. The CDR3 DNA reads as TGTGCCAGCAGCTTGGGAGCCTTTAACTATGGCTACACCTTC.

In this sample, this clone turned up a few times. This chain connects TRBV7-2 to TRBJ1-5; 7 bases are a match to TRBD1. Germline V CDR1 and CDR2: SGHTA, FQGNSA. Trimming took 5 bases from V and 3 from J; bases not matched to a gene: 7. The CDR3 has 15 residues. The DNA of the CDR3 is TGTGCCAGCAGCGCTTACAGGGGATCCAATCAGCCCCAGCATTTT. As protein: CASSAYRGSNQPQHF.

The V gene is TRBV11-2, the J gene TRBJ2-5, with D possibly matching TRBD1 (6 bases). The germline V and J ends were trimmed by 1 base and 5 bases, with 14 bases remaining between them. Germline CDR1 SGHAT, CDR2 FQNNGV. The CDR3 is 15 residues long. This chain's CDR3 is CASSLAAGDRETQYF. In DNA form, the CDR3 reads TGTGCCAGCAGCTTAGCGGCAGGGGATAGGGAGACCCAGTACTTC.

The J gene is TRBJ1-5, the V gene TRBV2, with TRBD1 identical over 11 bases. After removal of 7 bases from V and 6 bases from J, the junction contained 5 bases not matched to a gene. There are 14 residues in the CDR3. Germline CDR1 is SNHLY and CDR2 is FYNNEI. CDR3 DNA: TGTGCCAGCACCGGGACAGGGGGTTCTCAGCCCCAGCATTTT. Its protein product is CASTGTGGSQPQHF.

The rearrangement uses TRBV19 and TRBJ1-4; D remains ambiguous. Trimming removed 6 bases from V and 11 bases from J, with 10 bases in between. This CDR3 is built from 11 residues. Germline V gives CDR1 LNHDA, CDR2 SQIVND (reference sequence). Here the CDR3 reads CASSREAKLFF. The CDR3 nucleotides are TGTGCCAGTAGCAGAGAGGCGAAACTGTTTTTT.

V and J are TRBV15 and TRBJ1-5; no reliable D call. The V gene lost 0 bases and the J gene lost 6 bases, with 9 bases spanning the gap. The CDR3 is made up of 14 amino acids. Germline loops: CDR1 LNHNV, CDR2 YYDKDF (reference sequence). DNA for the CDR3: TGTGCCACCAGCAGAGATCGTGTGTTTCAGCCCCAGCATTTT. Amino acid sequence: CATSRDRVFQPQHF.

This clone appeared once. The V and J genes are TRBV18 and TRBJ2-1; the D is unclear. This CDR3 has 15 amino acids. The V and J ends lost 2 bases and 4 bases respectively, with 12 bases between them. CDR1 and CDR2 from the germline V gene are KGHSH and LQKENI. The chain's CDR3 is CASSPESAVYNEQFF. In nucleotides, the CDR3 is TGTGCCAGCTCACCAGAGTCGGCGGTATACAATGAGCAGTTCTTC.

The gene calls are TRBV7-6 and TRBJ2-1; 8 bases align to TRBD2. Germline V gene data show CDR1 as SGHVS and CDR2 as FNYEAQ. This CDR3 contains 17 residues. J was trimmed by 0 bases and V by 5 bases; bases with no gene match: 9. CDR3 residues: CASSEPGLGSSYNEQFF. For the CDR3, the DNA is TGTGCCAGCAGCGAGCCGGGACTAGGGAGCTCCTACAATGAGCAGTTCTTC.

This rearrangement joins TRBV5-1 to TRBJ2-7; D possibly corresponds to TRBD2 (5 bases). V was pared by 4 bases and J by 8 bases, with 19 bases between. The CDR3 totals 14 residues. Germline V gene data show CDR1 as SGHRS and CDR2 as YFSETQ. In DNA form, the CDR3 reads TGCGCCAGCAGCGGAGCGGCTGGCTCTGTTCAGCAGTACTTC. This encodes CASSGAAGSVQQYF. Filled out from reference TRBV5-1 and TRBJ2-7, the complete variable domain reads KAGVTQTPRYLIKTRGQQVTLSCSPISGHRSVSWYQQTPGQGLQFLFEYFSETQRNKGNFPGRFSGRQFSNSRSEMNVSTLELGDSALYLCASSGAAGSVQQYFGPGTRLTVT.

This sequence joins TRBV9 and TRBJ2-1, with 8 bases identical to TRBD2. The V gene's germline CDR1 is SGDLS and CDR2 YYNGEE. V shed 4 bases, J shed 5 bases, and the junction held 14 bases outside the gene matches. This CDR3 comprises 17 residues. Written as DNA, the CDR3 is TGTGCCAGCAGCCCACAAGTAGCGGGAACGGGGAACAATGAGCAGTTCTTC. The encoded protein is CASSPQVAGTGNNEQFF.

The chain links TRBV10-3 to TRBJ2-7; D is perhaps TRBD2 (6 bases). Germline CDR1 is ENHRY and CDR2 is SYGVKD. V was cut by 6 bases and J by 4 bases, with 16 bases left in between. The CDR3 is made up of 14 amino acids. The CDR3 protein is CAIRPPGLQYEQYF. CDR3 in DNA: TGTGCCATCAGGCCCCCGGGACTGCAGTACGAGCAGTACTTC.

The chain couples TRBV4-2 to TRBJ2-1; 13 positions match TRBD2. CDR3 length equals 16 residues. The germline V gene has CDR1 LGHNA and CDR2 YNFKEQ. Unmatched junction bases numbered 8, after V lost 4 bases and J lost 8 bases. CDR3 loop: CASSRLLAGGGHEQFF. As DNA, the CDR3 is TGTGCCAGCAGCCGCCTACTAGCGGGGGGGGGTCATGAGCAGTTCTTC.

The chain couples TRBV6-4 to TRBJ1-1; no firm D call. The V end was cut by 9 bases, the J end by 0 bases, with 11 bases between. CDR1 MRHNA and CDR2 SNTAGT come from the germline V gene. The CDR3 has 13 amino acids. The chain's CDR3 is CASSREVNTEAFF. The CDR3 DNA reads as TGTGCCAGTAGCCGGGAGGTGAACACTGAAGCTTTCTTT.

The chain is built from TRBV18 and TRBJ1-2, with 10 nucleotides matching TRBD1. The CDR3 loop spans 16 amino acids. Germline V gene lookup returns CDR1 KGHSH and CDR2 LQKENI. V was pared by 3 bases and J by 7 bases, with 11 bases of the junction left unmatched. The CDR3 DNA reads as TGTGCCAGCTCACCTTCGACAGGGGGCAAACCAGGTGGCTACACCTTC. Translating it yields CASSPSTGGKPGGYTF.

The genes are TRBV28 and TRBJ1-2, with D tentatively TRBD1 (6 bases). V lost 4 bases and J 5 bases, leaving 8 bases between the germline ends. CDR3 length equals 12 residues. Germline V gene sequence: CDR1 MDHEN, CDR2 SYDVKM. The CDR3: CASSSTGYGYTF. The DNA of the CDR3 is TGTGCCAGCAGTTCGACAGGTTATGGCTACACCTTC.

This clone turned up a few times. CDR3 in amino acids: CASFRAGGNYGYTF. The CDR3 DNA is TGTGCCAGCTTCAGGGCAGGGGGTAACTATGGCTACACCTTC. The chain employs TRBV6-6 and TRBJ1-2; 7 positions agree with TRBD1. CDR1 is MNHNY and CDR2 is SVGAGI in the germline V gene (reference sequence). J lost 1 base, V lost 8 bases, and 7 bases had no gene match. The CDR3 length is 14 residues.

For this clone: An end of the junction does not agree with germline; a read error may underlie this. V gene TRBV19 combines with J gene TRBJ1-2; TRBD1 aligns across 7 bases. This CDR3 comprises 12 residues. Germline CDR1 is LNHDA and CDR2 is SQIVND (reference sequence). CDR3 sequence reads: CASSEGAGGHTF. The CDR3 DNA follows: TGTGCCAGTAGCGAGGGGGCCGGTGGCCACACCTTC.

In its sample, this clone was seen once. This chain connects TRBV11-2 to TRBJ1-1, with 10 bases lining up with TRBD1. CDR1 is SGHAT, CDR2 FQNNGV, per germline. The junction had 8 bases not matched to a gene; V was cut back by 5 bases and J by 11 bases. This CDR3 has 13 amino acids. The DNA for the CDR3 is TGTGCCAGCAGCGACGCGCGACAGGGGGCTGCTTTCTTT. Encoded protein: CASSDARQGAAFF.

This chain connects TRBV7-7 to TRBJ1-3; TRBD1 aligns across 9 bases. V shed 3 bases, J shed 4 bases, and the junction held 4 bases outside the gene matches. Germline assignment: CDR1 SSHAT and CDR2 FNYEAQ (reference sequence). The CDR3 loop spans 15 amino acids. CDR3 sequence: CASSFVGQGGNTIYF. DNA for the CDR3: TGTGCCAGCAGCTTCGTCGGACAGGGGGGAAACACCATATATTTT.

The chain employs TRBV2 and TRBJ2-5, with D maybe TRBD2 (5 bases). V shed 3 bases and J shed 1 base, with 9 bases lying between them. Germline V lookup: CDR1 SNHLY, CDR2 FYNNEI. The CDR3 contains 14 residues. The CDR3 DNA reads TGTGCCAGCAGTGATCGGAGGTTCCAAGAGACCCAGTACTTC. It yields the protein CASSDRRFQETQYF.

V is TRBV19 and J is TRBJ2-5; 7 nucleotides line up with TRBD1. CDR3 length equals 15 residues. V lost 0 bases to trimming and J lost 4 bases; unmatched junction nucleotides: 5. CDR1 LNHDA and CDR2 SQIVND come from the germline V gene (reference sequence). The chain's CDR3 is CASSIDLTGAETQYF. DNA of the CDR3: TGTGCCAGTAGTATAGATCTAACAGGGGCAGAGACCCAGTACTTC.

The V gene is TRBV4-1, the J gene TRBJ1-2; 7 positions agree with TRBD1. Germline CDR1 is MGHRA and CDR2 is YSYEKL. This CDR3 has 14 amino acids. J gave up 6 bases and V 2 bases, and 6 bases lay outside the gene matches. Written as DNA, the CDR3 is TGCGCCAGCAGCCAACCCGGGACAGCGAATGGCTACACCTTC. Its translation: CASSQPGTANGYTF.

This chain connects TRBV28 to TRBJ1-2; TRBD1 is a possible D gene (6 bases). The CDR3 has 12 residues. Looked up from germline, CDR1 is MDHEN and CDR2 is SYDVKM. The ends were cut back, 7 bases at V and 8 bases at J, with 14 bases in the middle. CDR3 in DNA: TGTGCCAGCACAGGGGCAGGGTGGGGCTACACCTTC. Amino acid sequence: CASTGAGWGYTF.

The chain uses TRBV28 and TRBJ1-3; D is uncertain. Germline assignment: CDR1 MDHEN and CDR2 SYDVKM. The CDR3 is made up of 14 amino acids. The V and J ends lost 8 bases and 2 bases respectively, with 13 bases between them. The CDR3 nucleotides read TGTGCCAGCCAGTTTGGGCGCGCTGGAAACACCATATATTTT. Translated, it gives CASQFGRAGNTIYF.

The V and J genes are TRBV9 and TRBJ1-5, with D unresolved. The CDR3 loop spans 14 amino acids. Per germline, CDR1 SGDLS and CDR2 YYNGEE. V was pared by 0 bases and J by 7 bases, with 11 bases between. The CDR3 protein is CASSVGASAQPQHF. The CDR3 coding sequence is TGTGCCAGCAGCGTAGGGGCTTCCGCACAGCCCCAGCATTTT.

The chain recombines TRBV7-2 with TRBJ2-7; weak D call: TRBD2 (6 bases). Germline lookup yields CDR1 SGHTA and CDR2 FQGNSA. The ends were cut back, 5 bases at V and 7 bases at J, with 15 bases in the middle. This CDR3 is built from 13 residues. In DNA, the CDR3 is TGTGCCAGCAGCCATACCCAGGGAGGTGAGCAGTACTTC. Amino acid sequence: CASSHTQGGEQYF. The full variable domain, completed using reference TRBV7-2 and TRBJ2-7, is GAGVSQSPSNKVTEKGKDVELRCDPISGHTALYWYRQSLGQGLEFLIYFQGNSAPDKSGLPSDRFSAERTGGSVSTLTIQRTQQEDSAVYLCASSHTQGGEQYFGPGTRLTVT.

The chain has TRBV29-1 and TRBJ2-3; D is ambiguous. The CDR3 contains 12 residues. V lost 6 bases to trimming and J lost 1 base, with 8 bases between them. Germline V gives CDR1 SQVTM, CDR2 ANQGSEA. CDR3 residues: CSVRQGTDTQYF. In DNA, the CDR3 is TGCAGCGTAAGGCAGGGCACAGATACGCAGTATTTT.

This sequence joins TRBV5-4 and TRBJ2-1; 9 positions agree with TRBD2. The CDR3 consists of 15 residues. Looked up from germline, CDR1 is SGHNT and CDR2 is YYREEE (reference sequence). Germline trimming cut 1 base from V and 8 bases from J; bases unmatched to any gene: 7. CDR3 DNA: TGTGCCAGCAGCTTGAGGCGGGAGGGCCGGGATGAGCAGTTCTTC. It specifies CASSLRREGRDEQFF.